This is a list of T cell receptor beta chains from one sample in a study of cytomegalovirus exposure and HLA in healthy donors. Here immunoSEQ multiplex PCR was the method, and the copy in TCRdb shows in-frame clones only, minus some. The sample contains 120,000 or so clones, 85% of which appear only once. Sequencing was done on a sample of PBMCs. Source of these receptors: a woman aged 30 to 39 in good health and CMV-seronegative. The CDR3 runs from the conserved cysteine through the conserved F or W. The D gene is left open where the match is weak. Clone size, where shown, is once, few, many, or a class for clones that have expanded.

j_call clone_size v_call d_call cdr3_nt cdr3_aa
TRBJ2-7 NA TRBV15 TRBD1 TGTGCCACCAGCATCTCCGGGACAGCCTACGAGCAGTACTTC CATSISGTAYEQYF
TRBJ1-5 NA TRBV6-6 TRBD1 TGTGCCAGCAGTTACTCTCCAGGGGGCAGCAATCAGCCCCAGCATTTT CASSYSPGGSNQPQHF
TRBJ2-2 NA TRBV27 NA TGTGCCAGCAGTTTTGTGGGGGGATCGAACACCGGGGAGCTGTTTTTT CASSFVGGSNTGELFF
TRBJ1-5 NA TRBV6-5 NA TGTGCCAGCAGCCCCCGGGGGGGACCCCATCAGCCCCAGCATTTT CASSPRGGPHQPQHF
TRBJ2-5 NA TRBV5-1 TRBD1 TGCGCCAGCAGCTCCCGGACAGGCCAAGAGACCCAGTACTTC CASSSRTGQETQYF
TRBJ1-2 NA TRBV6-6 TRBD1 TGTGCCAGCAGTTATGCCCGCCAGGGGGCGAGAGGCTACACCTTC CASSYARQGARGYTF
TRBJ1-5 NA TRBV19 TRBD1 TGTGCCAGTAGTATAGATCTCGAGACAGGGGGAACTGGGAGCAATCAGCCCCAGCATTTT CASSIDLETGGTGSNQPQHF
TRBJ1-4 NA TRBV5-6 TRBD1 TGTGCCAGCAGCTTCCAGGGGGCGACGGGAAAACTGTTTTTT CASSFQGATGKLFF
TRBJ2-6 NA TRBV6-5 NA TGTGCCAGCAGTTACCCCGCCCAGTCTGGGGCCAACGTCCTGACTTTC CASSYPAQSGANVLTF
TRBJ2-7 NA TRBV5-1 TRBD1 TGCGCCAGCAGCTGGGACAGGGGCTACGAGCAGTACTTC CASSWDRGYEQYF
TRBJ2-5 NA TRBV30 TRBD2 TGTGCCTGGAAGCCGAGACTAGCGGGCCCGAAGGAGACCCAGTACTTC CAWKPRLAGPKETQYF
TRBJ2-2 NA TRBV10-2 NA TGCGCCAGCAGTGAGGGTGGCCGATGGCCCGGGGAGCTGTTTTTT CASSEGGRWPGELFF
TRBJ1-3 NA TRBV4-3 NA TGCGCCAGCAGCCAGGACCACACAGGGATCTCTGGAAACACCATATATTTT CASSQDHTGISGNTIYF
TRBJ2-7 NA TRBV9 TRBD1 TGTGCCAGCAGCGTAATGGCCACAGGGGGCGGAGGGCACGAGCAGTACTTC CASSVMATGGGGHEQYF
TRBJ1-1 NA TRBV9 NA TGTGCCAGCAGCGTAGGCAGGATATCCACTGAAGCTTTCTTT CASSVGRISTEAFF
TRBJ2-5 NA TRBV10-1 NA TGCGCCAGCAGTGAAGGGACTCACACCAGGCAAGAGACCCAGTACTTC CASSEGTHTRQETQYF
TRBJ1-2 NA TRBV9 TRBD1 TGTGCCAGCAGCGTCCAAGGACAGGGCTGGAGCTACACCTTC CASSVQGQGWSYTF
TRBJ2-7 NA TRBV16 TRBD2 TGTGCCAGCAGCCCCCGACTAGCGGGGTACGAGCAGTACTTC CASSPRLAGYEQYF
TRBJ1-4 NA TRBV6-5 TRBD1 TGTGCCAGCCGCCGGGACAGGTTGGAAAAACTGTTTTTT CASRRDRLEKLFF
TRBJ2-1 NA TRBV19 TRBD1 TGTGCCAGTAGGAAGGCCGGGACAGGGGGCGGTGAGCAGTTCTTC CASRKAGTGGGEQFF
TRBJ1-2 NA TRBV2 TRBD1 TGTGCCAGAGGGACAGGGTTGAAATATGGCTACACCTTC CARGTGLKYGYTF
TRBJ2-5 NA TRBV6-1 NA TGTGCCAGCGGGGCGATCCCACAAGAGACCCAGTACTTC CASGAIPQETQYF
TRBJ2-3 NA TRBV5-4 NA TGTGCCAGCAGCTTGGCGACGACGGCAGGTACGCAGTATTTT CASSLATTAGTQYF
TRBJ2-3 NA TRBV7-2 TRBD1 TGTGCCAGCAGCCGGACAGGGGGCACAGATACGCAGTATTTT CASSRTGGTDTQYF
TRBJ2-7 NA TRBV21-1 NA TGTGCCAGCAGCGACGGACTAGCGATGTGGTACTTC CASSDGLAMWYF
TRBJ2-7 NA TRBV5-6 NA TGTGCCAGCAGCTTGTGGGCAGGGCCTCCCTACGAGCAGTACTTC CASSLWAGPPYEQYF
TRBJ2-5 NA TRBV29-1 TRBD2 TGCAGCGCCCGTGCGGGGGTGGGCGAGACCCAGTACTTC CSARAGVGETQYF
TRBJ2-7 NA TRBV6-1 NA TGTGCCAGCAGTGAAGCGGGGGGGACAAGGAGTACGTACTTC CASSEAGGTRSTYF
TRBJ2-1 NA TRBV11-2 NA TGTGCCAGCAGCCCTCTATCGATGCTTGAGCAGTTCTTC CASSPLSMLEQFF
TRBJ1-2 NA TRBV11-3 NA TGTGCCAGCAGCTTTTGGGGAACAGGGAACTATGGCTACACCTTC CASSFWGTGNYGYTF
TRBJ1-3 NA TRBV5-1 TRBD1 TGCGCCAGCAGCTACGGACAGGGGTTCGGAAACACCATATATTTT CASSYGQGFGNTIYF
TRBJ2-7 NA TRBV7-2 NA TGTGCCAGCACCCATCGGGGATGGGGGGAGCACGAGCAGTACTTC CASTHRGWGEHEQYF
TRBJ2-5 NA TRBV11-2 NA TGTGCCAGCAGCTTGGCACCCCGAGAGACCCAGTACTTC CASSLAPRETQYF
TRBJ2-7 NA TRBV29-1 NA TGCAGCGTTGAACAGGGGAACGAGCAGTACTTC CSVEQGNEQYF
TRBJ2-7 NA TRBV9 TRBD1 TGTGCCAGCAGCCTAACCGGGACAGGGGGCTTTTACGAGCAGTACTTC CASSLTGTGGFYEQYF
TRBJ2-2 once TRBV7-9 NA TGTGCCAGCAAGTGGACGGACATTACGAACACCGGGGAGCTGTTTTTT CASKWTDITNTGELFF
TRBJ1-1 NA TRBV5-6 NA TGTGCCAGCAGCCGTGACCGGGTAAAAGCTTTCTTT CASSRDRVKAFF
TRBJ2-3 NA TRBV9 NA TGTGCCAGCAGTTCTCGGACAGATAGCACAGATACGCAGTATTTT CASSSRTDSTDTQYF
TRBJ2-1 NA TRBV2 NA TGTGCCAGCAGTGATAGGAGGGTCGCCTACAATGAGCAGTTCTTC CASSDRRVAYNEQFF
TRBJ1-2 once TRBV4-3 TRBD1 TGCGCCAGCAGCCAATTACAGGGGGCCCAGGGCTACACCTTC CASSQLQGAQGYTF
TRBJ2-1 once TRBV9 TRBD2 TGTGCCAGCAGCGTAATAGCGGGGGGCTACAATGAGCAGTTCTTC CASSVIAGGYNEQFF